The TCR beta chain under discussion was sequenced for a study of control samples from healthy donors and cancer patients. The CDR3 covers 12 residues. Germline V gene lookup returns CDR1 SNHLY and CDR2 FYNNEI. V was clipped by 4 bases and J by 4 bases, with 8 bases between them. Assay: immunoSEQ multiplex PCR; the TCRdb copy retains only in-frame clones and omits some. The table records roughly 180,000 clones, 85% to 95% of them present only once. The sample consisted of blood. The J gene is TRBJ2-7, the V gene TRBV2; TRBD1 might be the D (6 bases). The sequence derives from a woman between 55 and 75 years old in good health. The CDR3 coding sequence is TGTGCCAGCAGTGCGGACAGTTACGAGCAGTACTTC. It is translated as CASSADSYEQYF.